The T cell receptor beta chain under discussion was sequenced for a study of beta chain features in type 1 diabetes. This CDR3 has 13 amino acids. Germline V lookup: CDR1 SGHDN, CDR2 FVKESK. V was shortened by 4 bases and J by 4 bases, with 10 bases between the two germline ends. The entirety of the isolated RNA underwent reverse transcription, so expressed TCRB transcripts were sequenced. Clones were sequenced by immunoSEQ multiplex PCR, and TCRdb holds only the in-frame ones, with some missing. The data show about 410,000 clones, with more than 11% seen just once and 0.035% to 0.04% held by the top ten. Each of the sorted populations had a purity greater than 98%.

The sequence derives from a man aged 30 to 39 in good health. The rearrangement links TRBV14 to TRBJ1-1; D gene unclear. The sample comprised naive CD4+ T cells from blood. The CDR3 nucleotides are TGTGCCAGCAGCCGCTCGATCGGCACTGAAGCTTTCTTT. Amino acid sequence: CASSRSIGTEAFF.